The rows below give T cell receptor beta chains drawn from one sample of a study of primary melanoma T cells and metastatic recurrence. Data came from immunoSEQ multiplex PCR; TCRdb stores just in-frame clones and leaves some out. The sample has some 230 clones; roughly 83% are singletons. The sequenced sample was melanoma tumor tissue. Receptors were obtained from a human donor with melanoma. CDR3s leave out the opening cysteine and the closing phenylalanine or tryptophan.

cdr3_length v_call cdr3_aa
15 TRBV18 ASSPGTGTHSGNTIY
14 TRBV14 ASSQPGTPDNSPLH
13 TRBV6-8 ASSPGQIYNSPLH
13 TRBV11-3 ASSLGWTGNEKLF
16 TRBV30 AWSVSRLGLAGGVEQF
11 TRBV30 AWTPSRNEKLF
14 TRBV28 ASSLSLGPGANVLT
11 TRBV29-1 SISDSPGNTIY
12 TRBV25-1 ASSESRGRTEAF
13 TRBV11-3 ASSTGRQGNTEAF
12 TRBV7-6 ASRTGTTREKLF
12 TRBV18 ASSPAPMGHEQF
12 TRBV11-3 ASSPWGTQETQY
15 TRBV14 ASSQELVAGEEETQY
13 TRBV12-2 ASQPGSAHQETQY
12 TRBV6-8 ASSYRQGHQPQH
13 TRBV11-3 ASSFFSGTKNIQY
12 TRBV11-3 ASSLFGPTYGYT
10 TRBV6-8 ASTRDSPEAF
11 TRBV30 AWSLQGGNEAF
11 TRBV18 ASRPATNEKLF
14 TRBV1 ASSLGILRMKTEAF
15 TRBV28 ASSSGQGPMLSRGYT
13 TRBV18 ASSPQRGSTDTQY
13 TRBV11-3 ASSWAGTGEAEQY
11 TRBV28 ASNPQDAYEQY